A selection of T cell receptor beta chains follows, all from one sample in a study of T cell responses to AZD1222 COVID-19 vaccine. The repertoire was sequenced with immunoSEQ multiplex PCR; TCRdb's copy has only in-frame clones and lacks some. This table has roughly 130,000 clones, around 90% appearing once. This specimen was peripheral blood, taken on day 0 of AZD1222 vaccination. Receptors were obtained from an adult in good health. The conserved cysteine and the conserved F or W are not part of the CDR3 here. Fields, in order: D gene, V gene, CDR3 protein. D genes are given only for firm matches.

D: TRBD1
V: TRBV5-1
CDR3: ASSRRDRPTMNTEAF

D: TRBD1
V: TRBV11-2
CDR3: ASSFLRGQGRTEAF

D: .
V: TRBV6-5
CDR3: ASSIIGDGQQY

D: TRBD1
V: TRBV30
CDR3: AYSRGLGYGYT

D: .
V: TRBV7-8
CDR3: ASSLMVALAGELF

D: .
V: TRBV20-1
CDR3: SASSPNQPQH

D: .
V: TRBV24-1
CDR3: ATSDAGQISNQPQH

D: TRBD1
V: TRBV18
CDR3: ASSSDRVRYGYT

D: .
V: TRBV28
CDR3: ASSLISRVGTEAF

D: .
V: TRBV9
CDR3: ASKSYKCQRLNPLTSAF

D: TRBD1
V: TRBV5-1
CDR3: ASSFGTGTLYGYT

D: TRBD1
V: TRBV7-2
CDR3: ASSLTQNRGDNYGYT

D: .
V: TRBV11-2
CDR3: ASSGTPNTIY

D: .
V: TRBV7-9
CDR3: ATRRTSNQPQH

D: TRBD1
V: TRBV6-5
CDR3: ASSRQGRQPQH

D: .
V: TRBV7-9
CDR3: ASSLERVHQETQY

D: TRBD1
V: TRBV5-6
CDR3: ASSPTGENEKLF

D: .
V: TRBV28
CDR3: ASSFRARGDNTIY

D: .
V: TRBV19
CDR3: ASSILGHLSSTDTQY

D: .
V: TRBV28
CDR3: ASGRNTIY

D: .
V: TRBV27
CDR3: ASRQGSEAF

D: .
V: TRBV28
CDR3: ASSFLVVVSDQPQH

D: .
V: TRBV9
CDR3: ASSVALTGASGNTIY

D: .
V: TRBV30
CDR3: AWSNTGNTIY

D: .
V: TRBV19
CDR3: ASSIDSEGVYGYT

D: .
V: TRBV23-1
CDR3: ASKLPLSREFGELF

D: .
V: TRBV20-1
CDR3: SASQDMNTEAF

D: .
V: TRBV30
CDR3: AWSGGEGWYEQY

D: .
V: TRBV4-1
CDR3: ASSREGTGGGNQPQH

D: .
V: TRBV11-2
CDR3: ASSLDYRASEQY

D: .
V: TRBV6-2/TRBV6-3
CDR3: ASSYRAGSEKLF

D: .
V: TRBV3-1/TRBV3-2
CDR3: ASSQGPGANVLT

D: TRBD1
V: TRBV5-1
CDR3: ASSLLFSGQGTGELF

D: .
V: TRBV4-1
CDR3: ASSQAVRGNTEAF

D: .
V: TRBV6-5
CDR3: ASSYVGGGTEAF

D: .
V: TRBV4-3
CDR3: ASSQDRVGLAF

D: TRBD1
V: TRBV24-1
CDR3: ATSPGPKTGGRTDTQY

D: .
V: TRBV5-1
CDR3: ATRGASETQY

D: .
V: TRBV7-2
CDR3: ASSLAPWSSYEQY

D: .
V: TRBV11-1
CDR3: ASSPRTTFSETQY

D: .
V: TRBV7-3
CDR3: ASSPGWGATYNEQF

D: TRBD1
V: TRBV2
CDR3: ASSESGTGNIQY

D: .
V: TRBV9
CDR3: ASSVKGSPYNEQF

D: .
V: TRBV29-1
CDR3: SVEIPTGALSYEQY

D: .
V: TRBV4-3
CDR3: ASSQVHRSSTEAF

D: TRBD2
V: TRBV7-2
CDR3: GSGGASDTQY

D: TRBD2
V: TRBV2
CDR3: ASSNEGLESETQY

D: .
V: TRBV30
CDR3: AWSAPVTGVNQPQH

D: .
V: TRBV6-6
CDR3: ASTEGPRLGNEKLF

D: .
V: TRBV4-3
CDR3: ASSQGGYNQPQH

D: TRBD1
V: TRBV19
CDR3: TTLGTAYGYT

D: TRBD2
V: TRBV5-3
CDR3: ARSSICSGDKETQY

D: .
V: TRBV27
CDR3: ASSLSPSGNTIY

D: .
V: TRBV6-5
CDR3: ASSYSIGSFRETQY

D: .
V: TRBV27
CDR3: ASSLAAYSNQPQH

D: .
V: TRBV11-2
CDR3: ASSLVPGWPQH

D: .
V: TRBV4-3
CDR3: ASKGHTNTGELF

D: .
V: TRBV18
CDR3: ASSPQQGMGGQPQH

D: .
V: TRBV3-1/TRBV3-2
CDR3: ASSQDRSEAF